The clone carrying this T cell receptor beta chain occurred a few times. No antigen is known for it. The data originate from a study of human T cells and chemical hapten exposure. Study in general: Patch tests containing 0.01% DPC, applied to the upper back, were read at 6 days.

CDR3 length: 18 residues. The germline CDR1 and CDR2 sequences are KGHSY and FQNENV. V lost 3 bases and J 0 bases, leaving 20 bases between the germline ends. TCRdb passed the RACE reads through MiXCR, listing each CDR3 protein once. In the table there are over 85,000 distinct CDR3 sequences, 9.5% to 14% of which are singletons. Study results and caveats: Counts of TCRs expanded at PT1 correlated positively with patch test score.

The time point: pre-sensitization, week 0. Treatment noted: therapeutic diphenylcyclopropenone sensitization with weekly scalp DPC. Blood draws came before every patch-test application. The authors' total RNA extraction used unfractionated whole blood. The chain carries TRBV16 and TRBJ1-1, with D possibly matching TRBD1 (6 bases). The specimen comprised whole blood, sampled in connection with sensitization to the hapten diphenylcyclopropenone (DPC). This sequence was found in a woman between 55 and 75 years old with alopecia areata. Some clones in this sample may be carry-over from other donors' samples. In DNA form, the CDR3 reads TGTGCCAGCAGCCATCGAGGGGGGGCAATAAACATGAACACTGAAGCTTTCTTT. Protein product: CASSHRGGAINMNTEAFF.